This TCR beta chain was recorded in a study of T cell repertoires in cytomegalovirus infection. TCRdb reanalysed the reads using MiXCR and keeps one entry per CDR3 protein. In the table there are about 770,000 distinct CDR3 sequences, 25% to 30% of which are singletons. Concerning this clonotype itself: The antigen is not known.

CDR3 length: 15 amino acids. Germline V CDR1 and CDR2: LNHDA, SQIVND (reference sequence). V was cut by 4 bases and J by 9 bases, with 19 bases left in between. This chain links TRBV19 with TRBJ2-1; D is possibly TRBD1 (7 bases). The sequence was collected from a human donor in good health (CMV status not recorded). Some clones in this sample may be carry-over from other donors' samples. The sequencing here drew on cultured CD8+ T cells from PBMCs, taken from culture after CMV antigen stimulation. This chain's CDR3 is CASSNWQGGAGEQFF. CDR3 in DNA: TGTGCCAGTAGTAATTGGCAGGGGGGTGCGGGTGAGCAGTTCTTC.